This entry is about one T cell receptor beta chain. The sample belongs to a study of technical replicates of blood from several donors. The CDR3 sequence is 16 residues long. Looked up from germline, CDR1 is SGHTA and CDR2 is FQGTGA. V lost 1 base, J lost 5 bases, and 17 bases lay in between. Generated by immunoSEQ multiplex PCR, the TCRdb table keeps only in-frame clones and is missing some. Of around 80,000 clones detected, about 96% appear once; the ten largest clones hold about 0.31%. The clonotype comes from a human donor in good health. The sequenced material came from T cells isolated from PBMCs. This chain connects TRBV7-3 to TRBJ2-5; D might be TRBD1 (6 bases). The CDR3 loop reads CASSLMGTGLWETQYF. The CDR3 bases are TGTGCCAGCAGCTTAATGGGTACAGGGCTCTGGGAGACCCAGTACTTC.